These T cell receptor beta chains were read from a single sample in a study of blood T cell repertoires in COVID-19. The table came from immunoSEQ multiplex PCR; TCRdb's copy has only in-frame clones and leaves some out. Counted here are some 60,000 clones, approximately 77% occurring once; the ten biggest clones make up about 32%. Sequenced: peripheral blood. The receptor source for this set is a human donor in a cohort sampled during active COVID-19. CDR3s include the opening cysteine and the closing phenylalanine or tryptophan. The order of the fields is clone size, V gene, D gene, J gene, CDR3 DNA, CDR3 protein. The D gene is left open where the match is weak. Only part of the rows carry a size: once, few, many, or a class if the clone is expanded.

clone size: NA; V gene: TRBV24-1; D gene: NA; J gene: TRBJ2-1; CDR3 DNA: TGTGCCACCAGTGATCCTTTGCTGGGAGTTAGCAATGAGCAGTTCTTC; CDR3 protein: CATSDPLLGVSNEQFF
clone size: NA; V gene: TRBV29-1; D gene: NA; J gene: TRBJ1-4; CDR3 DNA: TGCAGCGTTGTCTCAGGCACCCGTAATGAAAAACTGTTTTTT; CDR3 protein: CSVVSGTRNEKLFF
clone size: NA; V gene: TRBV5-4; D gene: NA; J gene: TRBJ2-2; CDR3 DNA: TGTGCCAGCAGCTTGGATCTCAGGAGGGGCGGGGAGCTGTTTTTT; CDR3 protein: CASSLDLRRGGELFF
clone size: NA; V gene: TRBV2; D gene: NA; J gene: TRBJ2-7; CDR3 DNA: TGTGCCAGCAGTAAGGGGGCCTACGAGCAGTACTTC; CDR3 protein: CASSKGAYEQYF
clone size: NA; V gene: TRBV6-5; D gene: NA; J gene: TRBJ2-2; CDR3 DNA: TGTGCCAGCGGAGTACTCGTCGGGGAGCTGTTTTTT; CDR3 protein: CASGVLVGELFF
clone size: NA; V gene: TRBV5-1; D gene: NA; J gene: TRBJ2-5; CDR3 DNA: TGCGCCAGCAGCTTAAATCTGCAAGAGACCCAGTACTTC; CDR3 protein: CASSLNLQETQYF
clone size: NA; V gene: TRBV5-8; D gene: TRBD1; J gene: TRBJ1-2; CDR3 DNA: TGTGCCAGCAGCCTGGACAGGATCTATGGCTACACCTTC; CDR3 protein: CASSLDRIYGYTF
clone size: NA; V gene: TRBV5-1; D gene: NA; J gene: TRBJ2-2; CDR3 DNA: TGCGCCAGCAGCTTGCCAGGCACCGGGGAGCTGTTTTTT; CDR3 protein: CASSLPGTGELFF
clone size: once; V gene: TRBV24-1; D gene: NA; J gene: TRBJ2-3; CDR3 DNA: TGTGCCACCAGTGGGGGCCTCATCACAGATACGCAGTATTTT; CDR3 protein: CATSGGLITDTQYF
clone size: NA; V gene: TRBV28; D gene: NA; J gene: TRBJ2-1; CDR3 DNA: TGTGCCAGCAGTGGAGGGGTCTCCTACAATGAGCAGTTCTTC; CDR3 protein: CASSGGVSYNEQFF
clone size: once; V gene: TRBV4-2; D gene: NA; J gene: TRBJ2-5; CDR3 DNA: TGTGCCAGCAGCCAAGAGGGAGTAGCGGTTAGCCAAGAGACCCAGTACTTC; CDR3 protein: CASSQEGVAVSQETQYF
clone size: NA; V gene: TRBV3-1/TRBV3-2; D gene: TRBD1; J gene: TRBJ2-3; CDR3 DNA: TGTGCCAGCAGCCTCTTTGGACAGGGGAGCACAGATACGCAGTATTTT; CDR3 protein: CASSLFGQGSTDTQYF
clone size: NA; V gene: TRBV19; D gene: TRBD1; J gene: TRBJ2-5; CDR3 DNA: TGTGCCAGCAGATTACAGGGGGAGAAGACCCAGTACTTC; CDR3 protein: CASRLQGEKTQYF
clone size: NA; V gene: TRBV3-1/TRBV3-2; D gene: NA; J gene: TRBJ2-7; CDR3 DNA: TGTGCCAGCAGCCCCAGGGGCGGCTACGAGCAGTACTTC; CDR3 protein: CASSPRGGYEQYF
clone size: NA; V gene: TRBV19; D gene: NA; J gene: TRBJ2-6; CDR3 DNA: TGTGCCAGTAGGCGGACAGCTAAAGGTGGGGCCAACGTCCTGACTTTC; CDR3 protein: CASRRTAKGGANVLTF
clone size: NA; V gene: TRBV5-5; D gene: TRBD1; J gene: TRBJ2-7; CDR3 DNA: TGTGCCAGCAGCCGAGGGGGACAGGGCGGCTACGAGCAGTACTTC; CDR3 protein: CASSRGGQGGYEQYF
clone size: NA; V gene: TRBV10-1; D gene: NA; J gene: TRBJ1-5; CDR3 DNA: TGCGCCAGCAGTGAGAACAGTGGTCAGCCCCAGCATTTT; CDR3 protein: CASSENSGQPQHF
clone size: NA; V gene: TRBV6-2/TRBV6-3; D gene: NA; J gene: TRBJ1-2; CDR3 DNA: TGTGCCAGCAGTCCCCGTGAAGGGGCCGGAAGAAACTATGGCTACACCTTC; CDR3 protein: CASSPREGAGRNYGYTF
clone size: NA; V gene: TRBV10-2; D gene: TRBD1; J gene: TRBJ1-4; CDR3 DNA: TGCGCCAGCAGTGGACAGGGGGCGACTTTACGTGAAAAACTGTTTTTT; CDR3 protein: CASSGQGATLREKLFF
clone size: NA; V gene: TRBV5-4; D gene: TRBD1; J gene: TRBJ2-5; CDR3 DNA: TGTGCCAGCAGCTGGTTAGACAGGGGGGAGACCCAGTACTTC; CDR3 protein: CASSWLDRGETQYF
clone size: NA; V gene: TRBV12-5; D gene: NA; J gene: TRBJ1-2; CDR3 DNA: TGTGCTAGTGGTTTGGTACGTTGGCGGGGGGCTGGGGGCTACACCTTC; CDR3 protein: CASGLVRWRGAGGYTF
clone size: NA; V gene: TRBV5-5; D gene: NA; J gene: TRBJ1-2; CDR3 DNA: TGTGCCAGCAGCCCCCAAAGGGGCCTCAGGGGCTACACCTTC; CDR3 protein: CASSPQRGLRGYTF
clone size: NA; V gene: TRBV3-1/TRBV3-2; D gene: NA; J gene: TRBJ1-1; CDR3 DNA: TGTGCCAGCAGCCAAGAGAGGGCCTTGAACACTGAAGCTTTCTTT; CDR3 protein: CASSQERALNTEAFF
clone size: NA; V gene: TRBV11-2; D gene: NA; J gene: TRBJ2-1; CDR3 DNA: TGTGCCAGCAGCCATTCAGGGTCGATGCAGTTCTTC; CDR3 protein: CASSHSGSMQFF
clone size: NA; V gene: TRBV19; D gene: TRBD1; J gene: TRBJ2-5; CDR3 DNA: TGTGCCAGTAGTATAGGCCAGGGGGTACAAGAGACCCAGTACTTC; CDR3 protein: CASSIGQGVQETQYF
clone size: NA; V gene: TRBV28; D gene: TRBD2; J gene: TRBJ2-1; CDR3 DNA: TGTGCCAGCAGTAACGCGGGACTAGCGGGAGGGTACAATGAGCAGTTCTTC; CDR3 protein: CASSNAGLAGGYNEQFF
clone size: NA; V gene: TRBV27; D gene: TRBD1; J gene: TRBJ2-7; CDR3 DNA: TGTGCCCTCCGGGACAGATCCTACGAGCAGTACTTC; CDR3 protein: CALRDRSYEQYF
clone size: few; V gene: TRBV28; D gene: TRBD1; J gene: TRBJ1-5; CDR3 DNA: TGTGCCAGCAGTTCAAGAGGACAGGCAGTACCTCAGCATTTT; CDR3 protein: CASSSRGQAVPQHF
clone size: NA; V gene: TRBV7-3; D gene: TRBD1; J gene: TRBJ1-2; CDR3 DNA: TGTGCCAGCAGCTCGCGGACAGGGGAAGGCTACACCTTC; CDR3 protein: CASSSRTGEGYTF
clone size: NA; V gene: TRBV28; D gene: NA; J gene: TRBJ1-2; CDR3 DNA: TGTGCCAGCACTGAAGACATTTTTAACTATGGCTACACCTTC; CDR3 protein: CASTEDIFNYGYTF
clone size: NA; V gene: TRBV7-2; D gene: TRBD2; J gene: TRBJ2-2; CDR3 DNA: TGTGCCAGCAGCTTATTTGGAGCGGGGGTGATCGGGGAGCTGTTTTTT; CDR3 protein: CASSLFGAGVIGELFF
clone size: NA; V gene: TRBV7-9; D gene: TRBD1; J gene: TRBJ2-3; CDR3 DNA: TGTGCCAGCAGCTTAACAGGGGGAGGCACAGATACGCAGTATTTT; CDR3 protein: CASSLTGGGTDTQYF
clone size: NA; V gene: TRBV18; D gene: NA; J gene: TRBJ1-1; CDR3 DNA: TGTGCCAGCTCCCGATTGAGAGCTAACACTGAAGCTTTCTTT; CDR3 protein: CASSRLRANTEAFF
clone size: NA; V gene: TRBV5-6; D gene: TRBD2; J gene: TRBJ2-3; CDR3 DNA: TGTGCCAGCAGCTTCGGCGGGAGGGCGACAGATACGCAGTATTTT; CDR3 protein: CASSFGGRATDTQYF
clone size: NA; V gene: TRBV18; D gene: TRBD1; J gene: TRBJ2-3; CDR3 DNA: TGTGCCAGCTCCGGGACAGGGGTGGATACGCAGTATTTT; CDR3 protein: CASSGTGVDTQYF
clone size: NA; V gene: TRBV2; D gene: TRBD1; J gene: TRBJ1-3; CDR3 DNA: TGTGCCAGCAGTGCCTTACTTCCGGGACAGGGTTCTGGAAACACCATATATTTT; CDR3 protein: CASSALLPGQGSGNTIYF
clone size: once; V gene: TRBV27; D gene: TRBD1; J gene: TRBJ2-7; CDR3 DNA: TGTGCCAGCAGTCCCGGACAGGGGGGCTACGAGCAGTACTTC; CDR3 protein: CASSPGQGGYEQYF
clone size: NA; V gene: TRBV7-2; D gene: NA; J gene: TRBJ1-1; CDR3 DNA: TGTGCCAGCAGGCCCCGGTTGTCCGAAATGAACACTGAAGCTTTCTTT; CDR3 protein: CASRPRLSEMNTEAFF
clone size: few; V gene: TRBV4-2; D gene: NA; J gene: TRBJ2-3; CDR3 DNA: TGTGCCAGCAGCCAAGCGGGAGCGCTAACAGATACGCAGTATTTT; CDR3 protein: CASSQAGALTDTQYF
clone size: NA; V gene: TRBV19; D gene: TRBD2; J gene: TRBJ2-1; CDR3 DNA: TGTGCCAGTAGTATAGATCTCGTCGGGGGGACCTACAATGAGCAGTTCTTC; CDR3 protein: CASSIDLVGGTYNEQFF
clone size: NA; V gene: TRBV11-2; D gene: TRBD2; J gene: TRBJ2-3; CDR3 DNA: TGTGCCAGCAGCTTTGTTAGCGGGGGTACAGATACGCAGTATTTT; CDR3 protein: CASSFVSGGTDTQYF
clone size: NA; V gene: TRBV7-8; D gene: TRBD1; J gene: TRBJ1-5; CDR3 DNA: TGTGCCAGCAGCCCCCCCGACAGGGGAGGTCAGCCCCAGCATTTT; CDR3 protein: CASSPPDRGGQPQHF
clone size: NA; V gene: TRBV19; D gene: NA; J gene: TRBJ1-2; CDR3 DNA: TGTGCCAGTAGTATGAGTCTTGGCTACACCTTC; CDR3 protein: CASSMSLGYTF
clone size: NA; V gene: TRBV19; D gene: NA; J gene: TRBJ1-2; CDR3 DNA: TGTGCCAGTAGTAAAGGGGGACGGCTTGAGCGCTACACCTTC; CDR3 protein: CASSKGGRLERYTF
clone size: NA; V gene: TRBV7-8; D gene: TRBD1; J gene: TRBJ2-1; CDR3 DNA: TGTGCCAGCAGCCCCGACAGGGTGGGGCTAGCTGTAGCTGAGCAGTTCTTC; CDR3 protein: CASSPDRVGLAVAEQFF
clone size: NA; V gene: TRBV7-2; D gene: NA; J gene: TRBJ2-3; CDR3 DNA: TGTGCCAGCAGCTCCGGACACCCAGATACGCAGTATTTT; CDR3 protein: CASSSGHPDTQYF
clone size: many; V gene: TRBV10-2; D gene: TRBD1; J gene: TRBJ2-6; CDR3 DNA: TGCGCCAGCAACGGACAGGGGACTGGGGCCAACGTCCTGACTTTC; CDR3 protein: CASNGQGTGANVLTF
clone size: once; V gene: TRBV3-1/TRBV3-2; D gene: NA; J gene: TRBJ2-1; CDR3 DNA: TGTGCCAGCAGCCAAGGTATGACACCCAATGAGCAGTTCTTC; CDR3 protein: CASSQGMTPNEQFF
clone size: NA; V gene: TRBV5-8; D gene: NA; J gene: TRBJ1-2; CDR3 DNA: TGTGCCAGCAGCCGCCAGGGGATCAGCTATGGCTACACCTTC; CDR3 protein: CASSRQGISYGYTF
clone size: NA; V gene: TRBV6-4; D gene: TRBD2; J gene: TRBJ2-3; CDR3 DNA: TGTGCCAGCAGTGAAAGCGGGGCTTTCGCAGATACGCAGTATTTT; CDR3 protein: CASSESGAFADTQYF
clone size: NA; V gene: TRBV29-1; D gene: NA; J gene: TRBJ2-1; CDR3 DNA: TGCAGCGTTGGGACCTTACTAGCAGCCCACAATGAGCAGTTCTTC; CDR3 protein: CSVGTLLAAHNEQFF
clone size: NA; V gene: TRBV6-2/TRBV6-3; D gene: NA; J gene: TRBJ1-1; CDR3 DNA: TGTGCCAGCAGCCCTAGGACAGTTTTGGGTCGAGATGAAGCTTTCTTT; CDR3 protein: CASSPRTVLGRDEAFF
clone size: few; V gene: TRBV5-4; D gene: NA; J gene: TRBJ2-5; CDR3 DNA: TGTGCCAGCAGCCAGGGTCAGTATGGAGAGACCCAGTACTTC; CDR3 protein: CASSQGQYGETQYF
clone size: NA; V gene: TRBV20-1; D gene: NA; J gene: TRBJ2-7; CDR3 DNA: TGCAGTGCTAGTGACGGCACGGGTTCCTACGAGCAGTACTTC; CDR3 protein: CSASDGTGSYEQYF
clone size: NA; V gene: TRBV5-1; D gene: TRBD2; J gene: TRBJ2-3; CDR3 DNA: TGCGCCAGCAGCTTGGTGGGGGGACTAGAAATAACAGATACGCAGTATTTT; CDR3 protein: CASSLVGGLEITDTQYF